Presented here are 27 T cell receptor beta chains from one specimen sequenced in a study of metastatic and nonmetastatic thyroid tumors. No patient had received any treatment before thyroid surgery. With MiXCR, TCRdb called clones anew from the PCR reads. The sample carries about 37,000 clones, about 26% recorded once. Specimen: blood. The receptor source for this set is a male donor with papillary thyroid cancer or a benign thyroid nodule (not recorded which). Some clones in this sample may be carry-over from other donors' samples.

In this sample, this clone turned up a few times. The rearrangement uses TRBV6-1 and TRBJ1-4; D uncertain. The germline V gene encodes CDR1 MNHNS and CDR2 SASEGT. Trimming took 10 bases from V and 5 from J, leaving 14 bases between them. The CDR3 contains 13 residues. The CDR3 sequence is CATSWRENEKLFF. The CDR3 DNA reads TGTGCCACCTCCTGGAGGGAGAATGAAAAACTGTTTTTT.

This chain joins TRBV4-2 and TRBJ2-3, with D perhaps TRBD1 or TRBD2 (5 bases each). Germline CDR1 is LGHNA and CDR2 is YNFKEQ. V lost 1 base, J lost 3 bases, and 20 bases lay in between. The CDR3 loop spans 18 amino acids. The CDR3 loop is CASSQVAEGRGRTDTQYF. The CDR3 DNA reads as TGTGCCAGCAGCCAAGTGGCTGAGGGGAGAGGCCGGACAGATACGCAGTATTTT.

This clone was observed a handful of times. The chain is built from TRBV19 and TRBJ1-1; D not certain. Looked up from germline, CDR1 is LNHDA and CDR2 is SQIVND (reference sequence). The ends were cut back, 5 bases at V and 1 base at J, with 11 bases in the middle. CDR3 length: 14 residues. CDR3 coding DNA: TGTGCCAGTAGTCCTTCCCACCAGAACACTGAAGCTTTCTTT. It codes for CASSPSHQNTEAFF. Combining the CDR3 with reference TRBV19 and TRBJ1-1 gives the whole variable domain DGGITQSPKYLFRKEGQNVTLSCEQNLNHDAMYWYRQDPGQGLRLIYYSQIVNDFQKGDIAEGYSVSREKKESFPLTVTSAQKNPTAFYLCASSPSHQNTEAFFGQGTRLTVV.

CDR3 sequence: CRRTIRGGTTTDTQYF. CDR3 coding DNA: TGCAGGCGGACAATCCGGGGGGGGACAACCACAGATACGCAGTATTTT. V and J are TRBV20-1 and TRBJ2-3; 8 nucleotides align to TRBD2. This CDR3 has 16 amino acids. Germline lookup yields CDR1 DFQATT and CDR2 SNEGSKA (reference sequence).

The chain couples TRBV20-1 to TRBJ1-4; weak D call: TRBD1 (5 bases). Germline CDR1 and CDR2: DFQATT and SNEGSKA (reference sequence). This CDR3 is built from 16 residues. Trimming took 3 bases from V and 2 from J, leaving 16 bases between them. CDR3 in DNA: TGCAGTGCTAGTGGCAGGGAGGGTGTCACTAATGAAAAACTGTTTTTT. It is translated as CSASGREGVTNEKLFF.

Ten or more counts support this clone. The gene calls are TRBV6-1 and TRBJ2-1; D is possibly TRBD2 (5 bases). Germline CDR1 is MNHNS and CDR2 is SASEGT. Trimming pared 5 bases from V and 10 bases from J, leaving 15 bases between. The CDR3 contains 13 residues. Here the CDR3 DNA reads TGTGCCAGCAGTTCTAAACTAGTTCGCGAGCAGTTCTTC. This encodes CASSSKLVREQFF.

The chain uses TRBV5-1 and TRBJ2-5; D is possibly TRBD1 or TRBD2 (6 bases each). The CDR3 is 14 amino acids. Trimming stripped 3 bases from V and 1 base from J, with 10 bases between. The germline V gene has CDR1 SGHRS and CDR2 YFSETQ. DNA of the CDR3: TGCGCCAGCAGCTGGGGGGCAGGCCAAGAGACCCAGTACTTC. As protein: CASSWGAGQETQYF.

About this clone itself: This specimen includes other DNA sequences encoding the same CDR3. This rearrangement joins TRBV6-1 to TRBJ2-7; D is uncertain. The CDR3 runs 15 residues. Looked up from germline, CDR1 is MNHNS and CDR2 is SASEGT. The V end was cut by 0 bases, the J end by 0 bases, with 9 bases between. The CDR3 sequence: CASSEAETSSYEQYF. CDR3 nucleotide sequence: TGTGCCAGCAGTGAAGCGGAGACTTCCTCCTACGAGCAGTACTTC.

The chain combines TRBV4-2 with TRBJ2-7, with D possibly matching TRBD2 (5 bases). Trimming shortened V by 0 bases and J by 2 bases, and 11 bases separated the two germline ends. The CDR3 covers 15 residues. Germline V gene data show CDR1 as LGHNA and CDR2 as YNFKEQ. The CDR3 sequence is CASSQEWTATYEQYF. As DNA, the CDR3 is TGTGCCAGCAGCCAAGAATGGACTGCGACCTACGAGCAGTACTTC.

V and J are TRBV20-1 and TRBJ2-7, with D hard to call. Germline V lookup: CDR1 DFQATT, CDR2 SNEGSKA (reference sequence). The CDR3 spans 11 residues. Written as DNA, the CDR3 is TGCGGTTCCGGGCCTCAGTACGAGCAGTACTTC. This codes for CGSGPQYEQYF.

CDR3 sequence reads: CATRSYYQYF. The CDR3 coding sequence is TGTGCCACCCGCTCGTACTATCAGTACTTC. The V gene is TRBV28, the J gene TRBJ2-7; D unclear. The CDR3 has 10 residues. V was clipped by 10 bases and J by 10 bases, with 14 bases between them. Germline CDR1 is MDHEN and CDR2 is SYDVKM.

As regards this clone: At one end the junction does not follow the germline gene, possibly because of a read error. At the DNA level, this CDR3 is encoded by other sequences in the same sample as well. The chain couples TRBV9 to TRBJ2-1, with 7 bases lining up with TRBD1. This CDR3 comprises 15 residues. CDR1 and CDR2 (germline): SGDLS, YYNGEE. CDR3 sequence reads: CASSEAGTEYNEQFF. CDR3 bases: TGTGCCAGTAGCGAAGCTGGGACAGAGTACAATGAGCAGTTCTTC.

This clone has just a few counts. The chain employs TRBV2 and TRBJ1-6; D not certain. CDR3 length: 13 amino acids. The V gene lost 8 bases and the J gene lost 0 bases, with 5 bases spanning the gap. Germline lookup yields CDR1 SNHLY and CDR2 FYNNEI. The chain's CDR3 is CASLISYNSPLHF. CDR3 nucleotide sequence: TGTGCCAGCCTAATCTCCTATAATTCACCCCTCCACTTT.

In this sample, this clone turned up many times. The rearrangement links TRBV7-6 to TRBJ2-2; a weak D match, TRBD2 (6 bases). V gave up 4 bases and J gave up 14 bases, with 17 bases separating them. Germline assignment: CDR1 SGHVS and CDR2 FNYEAQ. The CDR3 is 13 amino acids. The CDR3 region is CASSSGTVGSLFF. The CDR3 DNA sequence: TGTGCCAGCAGCTCAGGGACTGTGGGCAGCCTGTTTTTT.

This clone came up many times. V gene TRBV6-6 combines with J gene TRBJ1-2; TRBD1 agrees at 11 bases. Trimming took 2 bases from V and 6 from J; bases not matched to a gene: 8. Per the germline V gene, CDR1 is MNHNY and CDR2 is SVGAGI (reference sequence). The CDR3 loop spans 16 amino acids. The CDR3 DNA reads as TGTGCCAGCAGTTACCTACGGACAGGGGGCACCCATGGCTACACCTTC. This translates into CASSYLRTGGTHGYTF.

This clone was observed a handful of times. The chain combines TRBV19 with TRBJ2-3; D gene uncertain. Trimming removed 8 bases at V and 4 bases at J, with 10 bases between. This CDR3 has 12 amino acids. In germline, CDR1 is LNHDA, CDR2 SQIVND (reference sequence). CDR3 sequence (DNA): TGTGCCAGTGGTCGGTGGGCAGATACGCAGTATTTT. The encoded protein is CASGRWADTQYF.

At least ten counts were recorded for this clone. The chain joins TRBV11-2 to TRBJ2-3; either TRBD1 or TRBD2 may fit D (5 bases each). Germline-derived CDR1 and CDR2 are SGHAT and FQNNGV. Trimming pared 3 bases from V and 2 bases from J, leaving 12 bases between. The CDR3 consists of 15 residues. CDR3 in DNA: TGTGCCAGCAGCTTGTGGGACGATCCCACAGATACGCAGTATTTT. Amino acids: CASSLWDDPTDTQYF.

The chain has TRBV20-1 and TRBJ2-1, with D tentatively TRBD2 (6 bases). With 4 bases removed from V and 8 bases from J, the gap between germline ends came to 18 bases. The CDR3 extends over 14 amino acids. Germline loops: CDR1 DFQATT, CDR2 SNEGSKA (reference sequence). In DNA, the CDR3 is TGCAGTGCTACCCCGGGAGCGCTGGGCGATGAGCAGTTCTTC. It is translated as CSATPGALGDEQFF.

This clone was seen at least ten times. The chain is built from TRBV27 and TRBJ1-5, with no clear D. Germline loops: CDR1 MNHEY, CDR2 SMNVEV (reference sequence). The CDR3 totals 15 residues. Trimming cost V 1 base and J 5 bases, with 12 bases left between them. CDR3: CASSLYLNGDQPQHF. The CDR3 DNA reads as TGTGCCAGCAGTTTATACTTAAACGGGGATCAGCCCCAGCATTTT.

The genes are TRBV5-1 and TRBJ1-3; D uncertain. V was clipped by 6 bases and J by 2 bases, with 12 bases between them. The CDR3 runs to 14 residues. Germline V gene data show CDR1 as SGHRS and CDR2 as YFSETQ. CDR3 nucleotide sequence: TGCGCCAGCATCCGAGCAGGTGCTGGAAACACCATATATTTT. This gives the protein CASIRAGAGNTIYF.

This clone ranks as medium-sized. This chain connects TRBV5-1 to TRBJ1-1; 7 nucleotides line up with TRBD1. This CDR3 contains 15 residues. CDR1 is SGHRS and CDR2 is YFSETQ in the germline V gene. V trimming: 4 bases; J trimming: 4 bases; junction bases outside the gene matches: 10. The CDR3 DNA reads TGCGCCAGCAGCCCTGAAACAGGGGTGTTCACTGAAGCTTTCTTT. Translated: CASSPETGVFTEAFF. The full variable domain, in which reference TRBV5-1 and TRBJ1-1 provide the parts outside the CDR3, is KAGVTQTPRYLIKTRGQQVTLSCSPISGHRSVSWYQQTPGQGLQFLFEYFSETQRNKGNFPGRFSGRQFSNSRSEMNVSTLELGDSALYLCASSPETGVFTEAFFGQGTRLTVV.

V is TRBV5-6 and J is TRBJ1-1; 7 nucleotides line up with TRBD1. In germline, CDR1 is SGHDT, CDR2 YYEEEE. The CDR3 runs 12 residues. V lost 1 base, J lost 8 bases, and 2 bases stayed unmatched. CDR3 in DNA: TGTGCCAGCAGCTTGAGGGGGCTGGAAGCTTTCTTT. This gives the protein CASSLRGLEAFF.

There are many counts of this clone. The V and J genes are TRBV6-1 and TRBJ2-1, with 7 bases matching TRBD1. Germline CDR1 MNHNS, CDR2 SASEGT. This CDR3 comprises 15 residues. J was trimmed by 1 base and V by 5 bases; bases with no gene match: 5. The chain's CDR3 is CASSKQGPSYNEQFF. The CDR3 nucleotides are TGTGCCAGCAGTAAACAGGGGCCTTCCTACAATGAGCAGTTCTTC.

This clone is labeled medium-sized. The CDR3 loop reads CSAVQHRGGRALNEQFF. Written as DNA, the CDR3 is TGCAGTGCCGTCCAACACCGAGGCGGGAGGGCCTTAAATGAGCAGTTCTTC. V is TRBV20-1 and J is TRBJ2-1; 9 positions agree with TRBD2. J gave up 7 bases and V 6 bases, and 19 bases lay outside the gene matches. Germline-derived CDR1 and CDR2 are DFQATT and SNEGSKA (reference sequence). The CDR3 length is 17 residues.

This clone showed up many times. The chain recombines TRBV11-1 with TRBJ2-1; perhaps TRBD2 as D (6 bases). This CDR3 is built from 18 residues. Trimming left V 6 bases short and J 6 bases short, with 27 bases between. Germline CDR1 and CDR2: SGHAT and FQDESV (reference sequence). The chain's CDR3 is CASSQFRLRASAGNEQFF. The CDR3 DNA reads TGTGCCAGCAGTCAATTTCGCCTCAGGGCCTCAGCGGGCAATGAGCAGTTCTTC.

The chain uses TRBV6-1 and TRBJ1-5, with TRBD1 matching over 7 bases. CDR1 is MNHNS and CDR2 is SASEGT in the germline V gene. V gave up 3 bases and J gave up 5 bases; unmatched junction bases: 10. This CDR3 is 16 amino acids long. The CDR3 DNA reads as TGTGCCAGCAGTGAGGCGGGTGGTAGGGGGCATCAGCCCCAGCATTTT. Translating it yields CASSEAGGRGHQPQHF.

The V and J genes are TRBV7-2 and TRBJ2-7; TRBD1 matches at 7 bases. After removal of 2 bases from V and 0 bases from J, the junction contained 1 base not matched to a gene. The CDR3 covers 14 residues. Germline values: CDR1 SGHTA, CDR2 FQGNSA. CDR3 DNA sequence: TGTGCCAGCAGCTTAACAGGGGTCTCCTACGAGCAGTACTTC. Translation: CASSLTGVSYEQYF.